A selection of T cell receptor beta chains follows, all from one sample in a study of blood T cell repertoires in COVID-19. Clones were read by immunoSEQ multiplex PCR, and TCRdb kept only the in-frame ones, dropping some. The table includes 100,000 to 150,000 clones, about nine tenths detected once. Sequences were obtained from peripheral blood. All receptors come from a human donor in a cohort sampled during active COVID-19. The CDR3 runs from the conserved cysteine through the conserved F or W. D genes are given only for firm matches. Not all rows give a size; the values are once, few, many and, for expanded clones, a class.

abundance: -
d_gene: -
j_gene: TRBJ2-3
v_gene: TRBV5-3
CDR3aa: CAITPLLGPGFADTQYF
CDR3nt: TGTGCAATTACCCCGCTTTTGGGGCCGGGTTTTGCAGATACGCAGTATTTT

abundance: -
d_gene: -
j_gene: TRBJ2-1
v_gene: TRBV5-6
CDR3aa: CASSSNAGLPYNEQFF
CDR3nt: TGTGCCAGCAGTTCCAACGCAGGGCTCCCCTACAATGAGCAGTTCTTC

abundance: -
d_gene: -
j_gene: TRBJ1-2
v_gene: TRBV5-1
CDR3aa: CASSIRTGANYGYTF
CDR3nt: TGCGCCAGCAGCATAAGGACGGGAGCTAACTATGGCTACACCTTC

abundance: -
d_gene: -
j_gene: TRBJ2-5
v_gene: TRBV7-2
CDR3aa: CASEAKETQYF
CDR3nt: TGTGCCAGCGAAGCGAAAGAGACCCAGTACTTC

abundance: -
d_gene: TRBD2
j_gene: TRBJ2-7
v_gene: TRBV19
CDR3aa: CASSTSSHRSSGYYEQYF
CDR3nt: TGTGCCAGTAGTACGTCTAGTCACCGATCTAGCGGCTACTACGAGCAGTACTTC

abundance: few
d_gene: -
j_gene: TRBJ2-1
v_gene: TRBV5-1
CDR3aa: CASSLVANEQFF
CDR3nt: TGCGCCAGCAGCTTGGTAGCGAATGAGCAGTTCTTC

abundance: -
d_gene: -
j_gene: TRBJ2-7
v_gene: TRBV12-1
CDR3aa: CASSCGTVSYEQYF
CDR3nt: TGTGCCAGCAGCTGTGGGACAGTCTCCTACGAGCAGTACTTC

abundance: once
d_gene: TRBD2
j_gene: TRBJ2-5
v_gene: TRBV11-3
CDR3aa: CASSSWTSAQETQYF
CDR3nt: TGTGCCAGCAGCTCCTGGACTAGCGCACAAGAGACCCAGTACTTC

abundance: -
d_gene: TRBD1
j_gene: TRBJ1-6
v_gene: TRBV28
CDR3aa: CASSYRDRGRNSPLHF
CDR3nt: TGTGCCAGCAGTTATAGGGACAGGGGGAGGAATTCACCCCTCCACTTT

abundance: -
d_gene: -
j_gene: TRBJ1-4
v_gene: TRBV6-5
CDR3aa: CASKVGEGKLFF
CDR3nt: TGTGCCAGCAAGGTAGGGGAGGGAAAACTGTTTTTT

abundance: -
d_gene: -
j_gene: TRBJ1-3
v_gene: TRBV19
CDR3aa: CASTNRRGGGNTIYF
CDR3nt: TGTGCCAGTACCAATAGACGGGGAGGTGGAAACACCATATATTTT

abundance: -
d_gene: -
j_gene: TRBJ2-7
v_gene: TRBV6-5
CDR3aa: CASTLATPREQYF
CDR3nt: TGTGCCAGCACCCTTGCGACTCCTCGAGAGCAGTACTTC

abundance: -
d_gene: -
j_gene: TRBJ1-2
v_gene: TRBV2
CDR3aa: CASSGDAQGGGYTF
CDR3nt: TGTGCCAGCAGTGGCGATGCACAGGGCGGTGGCTACACCTTC

abundance: -
d_gene: TRBD2
j_gene: TRBJ2-7
v_gene: TRBV5-1
CDR3aa: CASSLVPSGGYEQYF
CDR3nt: TGCGCCAGCAGCTTGGTGCCTAGCGGGGGCTACGAGCAGTACTTC

abundance: -
d_gene: TRBD2
j_gene: TRBJ2-1
v_gene: TRBV3-1/TRBV3-2
CDR3aa: CASSSGGATGEQFF
CDR3nt: TGTGCCAGCAGCAGCGGGGGGGCTACAGGTGAGCAGTTCTTC

abundance: -
d_gene: TRBD1
j_gene: TRBJ2-1
v_gene: TRBV11-2
CDR3aa: CASRDRVRYEQFF
CDR3nt: TGTGCCAGCAGGGACAGGGTTCGATATGAGCAGTTCTTC

abundance: -
d_gene: TRBD1
j_gene: TRBJ1-5
v_gene: TRBV19
CDR3aa: CASGQGLNQPQHF
CDR3nt: TGTGCCAGTGGACAGGGGCTTAATCAGCCCCAGCATTTT

abundance: -
d_gene: -
j_gene: TRBJ1-5
v_gene: TRBV13
CDR3aa: CASSYSGYQPQHF
CDR3nt: TGTGCCAGCAGCTACTCAGGGTATCAGCCCCAGCATTTT

abundance: -
d_gene: TRBD1
j_gene: TRBJ2-2
v_gene: TRBV7-9
CDR3aa: CASSRTGGIHTGELFF
CDR3nt: TGTGCCAGCAGCCGGACAGGGGGTATACACACCGGGGAGCTGTTTTTT

abundance: -
d_gene: TRBD1
j_gene: TRBJ2-7
v_gene: TRBV9
CDR3aa: CASSVVGGTGGPYEQYF
CDR3nt: TGTGCCAGCAGCGTAGTAGGAGGGACAGGGGGTCCCTACGAGCAGTACTTC

abundance: -
d_gene: -
j_gene: TRBJ1-1
v_gene: TRBV19
CDR3aa: CASSVTTGNTEAFF
CDR3nt: TGTGCCAGTAGTGTTACGACAGGGAACACTGAAGCTTTCTTT

abundance: few
d_gene: -
j_gene: TRBJ1-2
v_gene: TRBV7-8
CDR3aa: CASSLELINYGYTF
CDR3nt: TGTGCCAGCAGCTTAGAACTTATTAACTATGGCTACACCTTC

abundance: once
d_gene: TRBD1
j_gene: TRBJ1-3
v_gene: TRBV6-5
CDR3aa: CASSSDRVAGNTIYF
CDR3nt: TGTGCCAGCAGTTCCGACAGGGTTGCTGGAAACACCATATATTTT

abundance: -
d_gene: TRBD1
j_gene: TRBJ2-7
v_gene: TRBV10-3
CDR3aa: CAISDTGTGRDEQYF
CDR3nt: TGTGCCATCAGCGACACCGGGACAGGGAGGGACGAGCAGTACTTC

abundance: -
d_gene: -
j_gene: TRBJ1-2
v_gene: TRBV5-4
CDR3aa: CASSLATTGRYGYTF
CDR3nt: TGTGCCAGCAGCTTGGCGACGACAGGCCGCTATGGCTACACCTTC

abundance: once
d_gene: TRBD1
j_gene: TRBJ1-2
v_gene: TRBV5-6
CDR3aa: CASSFQGAGGGYTF
CDR3nt: TGTGCCAGCAGCTTCCAGGGGGCTGGAGGTGGCTACACCTTC

abundance: -
d_gene: TRBD2
j_gene: TRBJ2-3
v_gene: TRBV27
CDR3aa: CASSLGTSGGSTDTQYF
CDR3nt: TGTGCCAGCAGTCTTGGGACTAGCGGGGGTAGCACAGATACGCAGTATTTT

abundance: -
d_gene: TRBD1
j_gene: TRBJ1-2
v_gene: TRBV18
CDR3aa: CASSLTDRVDGYTF
CDR3nt: TGTGCCAGCTCACTGACCGACAGGGTTGATGGCTACACCTTC

abundance: -
d_gene: -
j_gene: TRBJ1-1
v_gene: TRBV19
CDR3aa: CASSGIGENTEAFF
CDR3nt: TGTGCCAGTAGCGGGATAGGAGAAAACACTGAAGCTTTCTTT

abundance: -
d_gene: -
j_gene: TRBJ2-7
v_gene: TRBV15
CDR3aa: CATSRLGDSSYEQYF
CDR3nt: TGTGCCACCAGCAGGTTGGGGGACTCCTCCTACGAGCAGTACTTC

abundance: -
d_gene: TRBD1
j_gene: TRBJ1-2
v_gene: TRBV7-2
CDR3aa: CASSLEGGTGGLIYTF
CDR3nt: TGTGCCAGCAGCTTAGAAGGTGGGACAGGCGGATTAATCTACACCTTC

abundance: once
d_gene: TRBD1
j_gene: TRBJ2-3
v_gene: TRBV12-5
CDR3aa: CASGVDRATDTQYF
CDR3nt: TGTGCTAGTGGTGTGGACAGGGCTACAGATACGCAGTATTTT

abundance: -
d_gene: TRBD1
j_gene: TRBJ1-4
v_gene: TRBV5-1
CDR3aa: CASSPGTDMREKLFF
CDR3nt: TGCGCCAGCAGCCCGGGGACAGACATGAGAGAAAAACTGTTTTTT

abundance: -
d_gene: -
j_gene: TRBJ2-7
v_gene: TRBV2
CDR3aa: CASFSGLNYEQYF
CDR3nt: TGTGCCAGCTTTAGCGGCCTTAACTACGAGCAGTACTTC

abundance: few
d_gene: -
j_gene: TRBJ1-2
v_gene: TRBV5-1
CDR3aa: CASSTENYGYTF
CDR3nt: TGCGCCAGCAGTACAGAGAACTATGGCTACACCTTC

abundance: -
d_gene: TRBD1
j_gene: TRBJ2-7
v_gene: TRBV19
CDR3aa: CASSIIYRQGEGEQYF
CDR3nt: TGTGCCAGTAGTATAATATATAGACAGGGTGAAGGCGAGCAGTACTTC

abundance: -
d_gene: TRBD1
j_gene: TRBJ2-2
v_gene: TRBV19
CDR3aa: CATYDRVKYTGELFF
CDR3nt: TGTGCCACGTACGACAGGGTAAAGTACACCGGGGAGCTGTTTTTT

abundance: -
d_gene: -
j_gene: TRBJ1-3
v_gene: TRBV9
CDR3aa: CASKRDNSGNTIYF
CDR3nt: TGTGCCAGTAAGAGGGACAACTCTGGAAACACCATATATTTT

abundance: -
d_gene: -
j_gene: TRBJ2-1
v_gene: TRBV7-8
CDR3aa: CASSLREFDNEQFF
CDR3nt: TGTGCCAGCAGTTTGCGGGAATTCGACAATGAGCAGTTCTTC

abundance: -
d_gene: -
j_gene: TRBJ2-3
v_gene: TRBV7-9
CDR3aa: CASSLLASGTDTQYF
CDR3nt: TGTGCCAGCAGCTTACTCGCTAGCGGCACAGATACGCAGTATTTT

abundance: -
d_gene: -
j_gene: TRBJ2-7
v_gene: TRBV29-1
CDR3aa: CSVADSADSYEQYF
CDR3nt: TGCAGCGTGGCGGACAGCGCTGACTCCTACGAGCAGTACTTC

abundance: -
d_gene: TRBD1
j_gene: TRBJ1-2
v_gene: TRBV18
CDR3aa: CASSPGTGSGYTF
CDR3nt: TGTGCCAGCTCCCCCGGGACAGGGTCCGGCTACACCTTC

abundance: -
d_gene: -
j_gene: TRBJ2-2
v_gene: TRBV10-2
CDR3aa: CATHGSSSRGTGELFF
CDR3nt: TGCGCCACGCACGGGAGTTCGTCGCGAGGCACCGGGGAGCTGTTTTTT

abundance: -
d_gene: -
j_gene: TRBJ2-7
v_gene: TRBV18
CDR3aa: CASSPSSYEQYF
CDR3nt: TGTGCCAGCTCACCCTCCTCCTACGAGCAGTACTTC

abundance: -
d_gene: -
j_gene: TRBJ1-2
v_gene: TRBV30
CDR3aa: CAWSVSGDTGYTF
CDR3nt: TGTGCCTGGAGTGTATCGGGGGATACGGGCTACACCTTC

abundance: -
d_gene: -
j_gene: TRBJ1-6
v_gene: TRBV5-6
CDR3aa: CASSLQANSPLHF
CDR3nt: TGTGCCAGCAGCTTACAGGCGAATTCACCCCTCCACTTT

abundance: -
d_gene: -
j_gene: TRBJ1-4
v_gene: TRBV3-1/TRBV3-2
CDR3aa: CASSQGAREKLFF
CDR3nt: TGTGCCAGCAGCCAAGGGGCTCGCGAAAAACTGTTTTTT

abundance: -
d_gene: -
j_gene: TRBJ1-5
v_gene: TRBV9
CDR3aa: CASSVGPGGTYSNQPQHF
CDR3nt: TGTGCCAGCAGCGTAGGGCCGGGGGGGACATATAGCAATCAGCCCCAGCATTTT

abundance: -
d_gene: -
j_gene: TRBJ2-1
v_gene: TRBV24-1
CDR3aa: CATSDDLHEQFF
CDR3nt: TGTGCCACCAGTGACGACTTGCATGAGCAGTTCTTC

abundance: -
d_gene: -
j_gene: TRBJ2-2
v_gene: TRBV5-1
CDR3aa: CASSFTGANTGELFF
CDR3nt: TGCGCCAGCAGCTTCACAGGAGCGAACACCGGGGAGCTGTTTTTT

abundance: -
d_gene: -
j_gene: TRBJ2-2
v_gene: TRBV10-2
CDR3aa: CASSVGGNTGELFF
CDR3nt: TGCGCCAGCAGTGTCGGGGGGAACACCGGGGAGCTGTTTTTT

abundance: -
d_gene: TRBD1
j_gene: TRBJ2-2
v_gene: TRBV11-2
CDR3aa: CASSFRDRVLSSGELFF
CDR3nt: TGTGCCAGCAGCTTCCGGGACAGGGTCCTTTCGTCCGGGGAGCTGTTTTTT

abundance: -
d_gene: -
j_gene: TRBJ2-7
v_gene: TRBV15
CDR3aa: CATSSRLDSSYEQYF
CDR3nt: TGTGCCACCAGCAGCAGATTGGACAGCTCCTACGAGCAGTACTTC

abundance: -
d_gene: -
j_gene: TRBJ2-3
v_gene: TRBV19
CDR3aa: CASSINPPEPVGTDTQYF
CDR3nt: TGTGCCAGTAGTATAAACCCCCCGGAGCCTGTTGGCACAGATACGCAGTATTTT

abundance: few
d_gene: TRBD1
j_gene: TRBJ1-1
v_gene: TRBV27
CDR3aa: CASSKQRQGNTEAFF
CDR3nt: TGTGCCAGCAGTAAGCAACGACAGGGAAACACTGAAGCTTTCTTT

abundance: -
d_gene: TRBD1
j_gene: TRBJ1-1
v_gene: TRBV7-8
CDR3aa: CASSLRDRGNTEAFF
CDR3nt: TGTGCCAGCAGCCTGCGAGACAGGGGGAACACTGAAGCTTTCTTT

abundance: -
d_gene: -
j_gene: TRBJ2-5
v_gene: TRBV12-5
CDR3aa: CASDQGAQYQETQYF
CDR3nt: TGTGCTAGTGATCAGGGTGCCCAGTACCAAGAGACCCAGTACTTC

abundance: few
d_gene: TRBD2
j_gene: TRBJ2-3
v_gene: TRBV15
CDR3aa: CATSRDLAGYTDTQYF
CDR3nt: TGTGCCACCAGCAGAGATTTAGCGGGGTACACAGATACGCAGTATTTT

abundance: -
d_gene: TRBD2
j_gene: TRBJ2-1
v_gene: TRBV6-4
CDR3aa: CASSIAGGYNEQFF
CDR3nt: TGTGCCAGCAGTATAGCGGGGGGGTACAATGAGCAGTTCTTC

abundance: -
d_gene: TRBD1
j_gene: TRBJ2-5
v_gene: TRBV15
CDR3aa: CATSTLSQGNGETQYF
CDR3nt: TGTGCCACCAGCACCCTATCACAGGGGAATGGGGAGACCCAGTACTTC